This T cell receptor (beta chain) was sequenced for a study of control samples from healthy donors and cancer patients. Some clones are missing from TCRdb's copy, which holds only in-frame ones; the method was immunoSEQ multiplex PCR. The sample includes about 51,000 clones, 80% seen only once; the top ten take roughly a tenth. Trimming removed 4 bases from V and 1 base from J, with 5 bases in between. Looked up from germline, CDR1 is MDHEN and CDR2 is SYDVKM. The CDR3 covers 13 residues. The sequenced sample was blood. The genes are TRBV28 and TRBJ1-3; D uncertain. This TCR derives from a man aged 70-80 years in good health. The CDR3 sequence: CASSSLSGNTIYF. DNA of the CDR3: TGTGCCAGCAGTTCCCTTTCTGGAAACACCATATATTTT.